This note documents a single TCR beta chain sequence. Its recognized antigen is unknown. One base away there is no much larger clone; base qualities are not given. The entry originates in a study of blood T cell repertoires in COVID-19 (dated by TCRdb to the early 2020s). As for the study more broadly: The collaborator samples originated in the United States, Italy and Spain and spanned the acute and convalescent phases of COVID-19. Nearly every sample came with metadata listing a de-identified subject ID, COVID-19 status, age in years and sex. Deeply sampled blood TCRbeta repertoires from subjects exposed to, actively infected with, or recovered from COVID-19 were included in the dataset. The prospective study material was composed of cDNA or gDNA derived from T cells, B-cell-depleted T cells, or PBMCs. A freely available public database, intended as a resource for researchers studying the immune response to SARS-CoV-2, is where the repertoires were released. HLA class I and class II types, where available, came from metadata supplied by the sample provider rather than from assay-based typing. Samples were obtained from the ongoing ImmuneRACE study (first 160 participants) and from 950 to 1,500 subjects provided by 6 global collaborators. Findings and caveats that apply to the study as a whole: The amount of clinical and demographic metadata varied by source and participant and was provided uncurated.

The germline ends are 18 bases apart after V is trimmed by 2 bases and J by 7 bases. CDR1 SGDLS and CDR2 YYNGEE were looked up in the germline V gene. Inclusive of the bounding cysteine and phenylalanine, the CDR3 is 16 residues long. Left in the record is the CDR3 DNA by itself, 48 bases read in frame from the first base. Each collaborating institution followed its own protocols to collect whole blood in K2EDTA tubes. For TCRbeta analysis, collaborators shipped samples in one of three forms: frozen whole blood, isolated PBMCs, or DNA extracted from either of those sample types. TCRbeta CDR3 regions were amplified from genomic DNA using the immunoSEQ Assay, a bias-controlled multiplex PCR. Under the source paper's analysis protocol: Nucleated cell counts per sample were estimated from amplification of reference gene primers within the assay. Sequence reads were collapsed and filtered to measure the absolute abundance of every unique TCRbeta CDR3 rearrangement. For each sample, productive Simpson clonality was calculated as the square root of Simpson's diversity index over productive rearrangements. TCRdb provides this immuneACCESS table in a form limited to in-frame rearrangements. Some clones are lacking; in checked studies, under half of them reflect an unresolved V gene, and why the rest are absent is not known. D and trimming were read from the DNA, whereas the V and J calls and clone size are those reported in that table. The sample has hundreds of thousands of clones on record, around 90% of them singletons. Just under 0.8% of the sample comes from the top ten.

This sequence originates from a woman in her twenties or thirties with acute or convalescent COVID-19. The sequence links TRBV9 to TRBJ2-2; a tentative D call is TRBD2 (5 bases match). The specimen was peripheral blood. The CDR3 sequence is CASSVLRDSLGGELFF. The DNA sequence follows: TGTGCCAGCAGCGTCCTACGGGATTCTTTGGGCGGGGAGCTGTTTTTT.